This T cell receptor (beta chain) was documented in a study of CD4 T cells in relation to SARS-CoV-2 and coronaviruses. Turning to the study itself: PBMCs were cultured with antigen for approximately nine days before TCR beta sequencing. Controls used an HIV-1 Nef peptide pool or no peptide. Broader study findings: Each donor contributed either pre-pandemic or post-infection samples, not both.

Worth noting for this clone: The antigen remains unidentified.

The unexposed donors gave CD4+ T cells in 2011-2018, prior to COVID-19. Isolation of CD4+ T cells took place after about 10 days in culture. Germline V gene lookup returns CDR1 SGHNT and CDR2 YYREEE (reference sequence). Trimming removed 0 bases from V and 1 base from J; junction bases left unmatched: 5. This CDR3 contains 16 residues. The method was immunoSEQ multiplex PCR; TCRdb's version includes in-frame clones alone and lacks a portion of them. The table lists some 20,000 clones, under 80% of them singletons, with roughly 15% in the top ten. The chain employs TRBV5-4 and TRBJ2-3, with 7 bases fitting TRBD2. The sequenced sample consisted of CD4+ T cells from PBMCs, cultured in vitro. The sequence was obtained from a human donor in good health. CDR3 sequence reads: CASSLEVLAGTDTQYF. CDR3 nucleotide sequence: TGTGCCAGCAGCTTGGAAGTCCTAGCGGGCACAGATACGCAGTATTTT.